This T cell receptor beta chain originates from a study of cytomegalovirus exposure and HLA in healthy donors. Germline lookup yields CDR1 MDHEN and CDR2 SYDVKM. This CDR3 has 16 residues. V was pared by 6 bases and J by 0 bases, with 10 bases of the junction left unmatched. Findings of the study overall: A list of about 180 TCR beta chains associated with cytomegalovirus was given.

In the PCR, 60 Vbeta and 13 Jbeta primers were used. TCRdb's table, derived via immunoSEQ multiplex PCR, lists solely in-frame clones and lacks some. There are about 200,000 clones in the sample, with about 1% held by the top ten. Concerning this clone: Antigen: not known.

This receptor was identified in a girl aged 2-10 years in good health and CMV-seropositive. The sample consisted of PBMCs. The rearrangement joins TRBV28 to TRBJ1-1; 7 bases match TRBD1. The CDR3 nucleotides read TGTGCCAGCAGAATACAGGGGTATCCGCTGAACACTGAAGCTTTCTTT. It encodes CASRIQGYPLNTEAFF.